The 18 T cell receptor beta chains presented below share a single source sample, sequenced in a study of cytomegalovirus exposure and HLA in healthy donors. Clones were read by immunoSEQ multiplex PCR, and TCRdb kept only the in-frame ones, dropping some. The sample has about 150,000 clones, around 83% seen once. The sample taken for sequencing was PBMCs. The source of these receptors is a human donor in good health.

Details on this clone: This specimen includes other DNA sequences encoding the same CDR3. The chain combines TRBV5-1 with TRBJ2-5; 10 nucleotides line up with TRBD1. CDR3 length: 14 amino acids. V lost 5 bases, J lost 2 bases, and 3 bases stayed unmatched. Germline-derived CDR1 and CDR2 are SGHRS and YFSETQ. In DNA, the CDR3 is TGCGCCAGCAGTCTGGGACAGGGGCAAGAGACCCAGTACTTC. This gives the protein CASSLGQGQETQYF.

This clone has just a few counts. The chain carries TRBV28 and TRBJ1-5, with D possibly TRBD1 on 6 matching bases. The CDR3 is 16 residues long. Germline values: CDR1 MDHEN, CDR2 SYDVKM. V shed 4 bases and J shed 2 bases, with 15 bases lying between them. Here the CDR3 reads CASSSTTGNGNQPQHF. CDR3 coding DNA: TGTGCCAGCAGTTCAACCACAGGGAATGGCAATCAGCCCCAGCATTTT.

The chain carries TRBV4-1 and TRBJ2-7, with TRBD1 identical over 7 bases. CDR3 length: 14 amino acids. With V trimmed by 1 base and J by 6 bases, 6 bases remained unmatched. From germline, CDR1 is MGHRA and CDR2 YSYEKL. CDR3 protein: CASSQGYAGGEQYF. The CDR3 coding sequence is TGCGCCAGCAGCCAAGGATACGCAGGGGGCGAGCAGTACTTC.

CDR3 coding DNA: TGTGCCAGCAGTTTGGGGACTTCGCAACTCCTAGAGCAGTACTTC. It yields the protein CASSLGTSQLLEQYF. The chain couples TRBV27 to TRBJ2-7, with a tentative D call TRBD2 (6 bases). Trimming took off 3 bases at V and 7 bases at J, with 19 bases between the two ends. CDR3 length equals 15 residues. Germline CDR1 MNHEY, CDR2 SMNVEV (reference sequence).

The chain joins TRBV19 to TRBJ2-3; TRBD2 aligns across 12 bases. V shed 5 bases, J shed 2 bases, and the junction held 5 bases outside the gene matches. Germline V gives CDR1 LNHDA, CDR2 SQIVND (reference sequence). This CDR3 region has 16 residues. Here the CDR3 reads CASSPLAGGFTDTQYF. DNA for the CDR3: TGTGCCAGTAGTCCACTAGCGGGGGGCTTCACAGATACGCAGTATTTT.

This sequence joins TRBV7-6 and TRBJ2-7; 10 nucleotides align to TRBD1. Germline CDR1 SGHVS, CDR2 FNYEAQ. J lost 3 bases, V lost 0 bases, and 5 bases had no gene match. The CDR3 is 16 amino acids. CDR3 residues: CASSLARDRGFYEQYF. The CDR3 DNA is TGTGCCAGCAGCTTAGCTCGGGACAGGGGCTTCTACGAGCAGTACTTC.

The chain employs TRBV9 and TRBJ1-4; perhaps TRBD1 as D (6 bases). The CDR3 consists of 16 residues. Germline V gene sequence: CDR1 SGDLS, CDR2 YYNGEE. V was cut by 2 bases and J by 3 bases, with 14 bases left in between. CDR3: CASSVVPQGPNEKLFF. The CDR3 region has the DNA TGTGCCAGCAGCGTCGTACCACAGGGCCCTAATGAAAAACTGTTTTTT.

V is TRBV19 and J is TRBJ1-2; 7 bases align to TRBD1. The junction had 10 bases not matched to a gene; V was cut back by 5 bases and J by 4 bases. This CDR3 is built from 15 residues. In germline, CDR1 is LNHDA, CDR2 SQIVND (reference sequence). DNA for the CDR3: TGTGCCAGTAGTCCCTCGGACAGGCAGCTCTATGGCTACACCTTC. Translated, it gives CASSPSDRQLYGYTF. Complete variable domain (other parts from reference TRBV19 and TRBJ1-2): DGGITQSPKYLFRKEGQNVTLSCEQNLNHDAMYWYRQDPGQGLRLIYYSQIVNDFQKGDIAEGYSVSREKKESFPLTVTSAQKNPTAFYLCASSPSDRQLYGYTFGSGTRLTVV.

The chain combines TRBV19 with TRBJ2-7, with 9 bases matching TRBD1. This CDR3 is built from 16 residues. V lost 1 base, J lost 2 bases, and 6 bases stayed unmatched. Per the germline V gene, CDR1 is LNHDA and CDR2 is SQIVND (reference sequence). For the CDR3, the DNA is TGTGCCAGTAGTATAGCCGGGACAGGGCTAACCTACGAGCAGTACTTC. This encodes CASSIAGTGLTYEQYF.

The chain has TRBV18 and TRBJ1-5, with 8 bases matching TRBD1. The CDR3 contains 16 residues. V was pared by 0 bases and J by 8 bases, with 9 bases of the junction left unmatched. CDR1 and CDR2 (germline): KGHSH, LQKENI. The CDR3, as DNA: TGTGCCAGCTCACCACCGCAAGACAGGGGAGGCAAGCCCCAGCATTTT. This codes for CASSPPQDRGGKPQHF.

This clone was recorded a few times. V and J are TRBV11-2 and TRBJ2-1; maybe TRBD2 (5 bases). Trimming removed 5 bases from V and 6 bases from J, with 17 bases in between. Germline V lookup: CDR1 SGHAT, CDR2 FQNNGV. This CDR3 has 15 residues. The CDR3 DNA is TGTGCCAGCAGCGCAGCTACTAGTTTCCTCAATGAGCAGTTCTTC. Protein sequence: CASSAATSFLNEQFF. The whole variable domain, filled in from reference TRBV11-2 and TRBJ2-1, reads EAGVAQSPRYKIIEKRQSVAFWCNPISGHATLYWYQQILGQGPKLLIQFQNNGVVDDSQLPKDRFSAERLKGVDSTLKIQPAKLEDSAVYLCASSAATSFLNEQFFGPGTRLTVL.

V is TRBV25-1 and J is TRBJ2-1, with TRBD1 matching 9 bases. Trimming at V came to 1 base and at J to 8 bases, leaving 15 bases not matched to a gene. Germline loops: CDR1 MGHDK, CDR2 SYGVNS. This CDR3 is built from 18 residues. CDR3 loop: CASSEWALGGQGIHEQFF. The CDR3 DNA reads as TGTGCCAGCAGTGAATGGGCATTGGGGGGACAGGGAATACATGAGCAGTTCTTC.

The chain has TRBV5-6 and TRBJ1-5; D ambiguous. Germline assignment: CDR1 SGHDT and CDR2 YYEEEE. This CDR3 region has 12 residues. The germline V and J ends were trimmed by 0 bases and 9 bases, with 7 bases remaining between them. The CDR3 sequence is CASSLGRGPQHF. The CDR3 nucleotides are TGTGCCAGCAGCTTGGGACGGGGGCCCCAGCATTTT.

The chain recombines TRBV11-2 with TRBJ2-7; a weak D match, TRBD1 (6 bases). V shed 5 bases and J shed 1 base, with 15 bases lying between them. CDR3 size: 15 residues. CDR1 SGHAT and CDR2 FQNNGV come from the germline V gene. The CDR3 sequence: CASSPWGRGSYEQYF. CDR3 DNA: TGTGCCAGCAGCCCATGGGGGCGCGGGTCCTACGAGCAGTACTTC.

The V gene is TRBV7-9, the J gene TRBJ1-3; D might be TRBD1 (6 bases). Germline assignment: CDR1 SEHNR and CDR2 FQNEAQ (reference sequence). The CDR3 is made up of 16 amino acids. The V end lost 7 bases, the J end lost 4 bases, and 20 bases lay between the germline ends. The CDR3 DNA reads as TGTGCCAGCACACAAACAGGGTTCATTTTCGGAAACACCATATATTTT. Encoded protein: CASTQTGFIFGNTIYF.

Here the CDR3 DNA reads TGTGCCAGCTCACCCTATCGGCATGGCGGGAACACTGAAGCTTTCTTT. Its translation is CASSPYRHGGNTEAFF. The chain joins TRBV18 to TRBJ1-1, with unresolved D. V lost 3 bases, J lost 1 base, and 15 bases lay in between. Germline-derived CDR1 and CDR2 are KGHSH and LQKENI. The CDR3 sequence is 16 residues long.

The gene calls are TRBV27 and TRBJ2-2, with a weak D call TRBD2 (5 bases). This CDR3 is 15 amino acids long. Between the trimmed V and J ends, which lost 3 bases and 5 bases, there was a span of 13 bases. CDR1 MNHEY and CDR2 SMNVEV come from the germline V gene (reference sequence). CDR3 in DNA: TGTGCCAGCAGTTTCAGCCGTGCGGGTACCGGGGAGCTGTTTTTT. It encodes CASSFSRAGTGELFF.

The V and J genes are TRBV2 and TRBJ2-6; TRBD2 aligns across 7 bases. The CDR3 totals 15 residues. The V segment lost 3 bases and the J segment 4 bases; nucleotides outside the gene matches: 3. Germline V gene sequence: CDR1 SNHLY, CDR2 FYNNEI. CDR3 bases: TGTGCCAGCAGTGAGGGGGGGAGGGGGGCCAACGTCCTGACTTTC. This encodes CASSEGGRGANVLTF.